The TCR beta chain under discussion was sequenced for a study of blood T cell repertoires in COVID-19 (dated by TCRdb to the early 2020s). Study-level background: Samples covering the acute and convalescent phases of COVID-19 were provided by collaborators in the United States, Italy and Spain. Deeply sampled blood TCRbeta repertoires from subjects exposed to, actively infected with, or recovered from COVID-19 were included in the dataset. The samples were drawn from two sources: the first 160 participants of the ongoing ImmuneRACE study, and some 1,300 subjects contributed by 6 global collaborators. The sample metadata nearly always contained a de-identified subject ID, COVID-19 status, age in years and sex. The material from the prospective study consisted of cDNA or gDNA derived from T cells, B-cell-depleted T cells, or PBMCs. The repertoires were made available in a free public database intended to serve as a resource for research on the immune response to SARS-CoV-2. Where available, HLA class I and class II types were obtained from metadata supplied by the sample provider rather than from assay-based typing.

Samples from volunteer blood donors who had recovered from COVID-19 were contributed by a second Seattle source. Whole blood was collected in K2EDTA tubes by collaborating institutions according to the institutions' own protocols. Collaborator samples were shipped for TCRbeta analysis as frozen whole blood, isolated PBMCs, or DNA extracted from either sample type. General findings and caveats noted by the study authors: The amount of clinical and demographic metadata varied by source and participant and was provided uncurated.

A word on this clone: Its antigen is unknown. Base quality data are lacking; no much larger clone is found one base away.

TCRbeta CDR3 regions were amplified from genomic DNA by means of the immunoSEQ Assay, a bias-controlled multiplex PCR. Turning to the authors' computational methods: Nucleated cell counts per sample were estimated from amplification of reference gene primers within the assay. To quantify the absolute abundance of each unique TCRbeta CDR3 rearrangement, sequence reads were collapsed and filtered. For each sample, productive Simpson clonality was calculated by taking the square root of Simpson's diversity index across productive rearrangements. The source is immuneACCESS, and TCRdb retained only in-frame sequences with V and J called. Part of the clones is not carried over; for the studies checked, unresolved V genes explain less than half of this, and the remainder is unexplained. The D gene and trimming were derived from the DNA, and the V and J assignments and clone size from that table. For this sample the table gives approximately 250,000 clones, of which 80% to 90% were detected only once. The leading ten clones occupy 2% to 2.5% of the sample.

Sequencing was performed on peripheral blood. The clonotype originates from a man aged 35 to 55 who had recovered from COVID-19.

The nucleotides read TGTGCCAGTAGACAGGGACAGGGAGGAGAGCAGTACTTC. Its translation is CASRQGQGGEQYF. Here the chain combines TRBV19 and TRBJ2-7; TRBD1 aligns with 9 central bases. The germline V gene (reference sequence) sets CDR1 to LNHDA and CDR2 to SQIVND. The CDR3 covers 13 residues, taking in both the cysteine and the phenylalanine. Only the CDR3 region is kept as DNA, spanning 39 bases read in frame from base 1. Trimming leaves V shorter by 6 bases and J shorter by 7 bases, with the junction holding 7 bases beyond the gene matches.